The sequence of this T cell receptor beta chain was determined in a study of cytomegalovirus exposure and HLA in healthy donors. Study-level results: Some V segments could not be told apart, so they were left out, TRBV6-2 and TRBV6-3 among them.

This clone was detected a few times. Antigen: not known. Both 60 Vbeta primers and 13 Jbeta primers went into the PCR. Some clones are missing from TCRdb's copy, which holds only in-frame ones; the method was immunoSEQ multiplex PCR. The sample includes under 200,000 clones, roughly 80% seen only once; the top ten take 4.5% to 5.5%. The J segment lost 10 bases and the V segment lost 5 bases, leaving 12 bases of the junction unmatched. This CDR3 region has 16 residues. The germline CDR1 and CDR2 sequences are SGHTA and FQGNSA. This TCR came from a woman aged 45-59 years in good health and CMV-seropositive. The genes are TRBV7-2 and TRBJ1-6, with 9 bases that match TRBD1. Sample: PBMCs. The CDR3 reads CASSQMDRGGVSPLHF. The CDR3 nucleotides read TGTGCCAGCAGCCAGATGGACAGGGGAGGAGTCTCACCCCTCCACTTT.